This is a list of T cell receptor beta chains from one sample in a study of blood T cells in healthy people across ages. From the 5' RACE reads, TCRdb called clonotypes with MiXCR, one entry per CDR3 protein. The table shows roughly 1.4 million distinct CDR3 sequences, with roughly 59% occurring only once. The sequencing sample was made of blood. The origin of the receptors is a man aged 18 to 35 in good health. Each CDR3 is given with its conserved first and last residue. D genes are given only for firm matches. Size is omitted from some rows. Given values are once, few, many or a class for expanded clones.

TRBJ2-1 - - TRBV6-2/TRBV6-3 TGTGCCAGCAGAGCTTCTCAAGATTACAATGAGCAGTTCTTC CASRASQDYNEQFF
TRBJ2-3 - - TRBV20-1 TGCAGCCCAGAGGATGTGACTAGGGGGTATTTT CSPEDVTRGYF
TRBJ2-1 - TRBD2 TRBV7-2 TGTGCCAGCAGCACTCCCGGGACTAGCGGGGGGCCGGTCTACAATGAGCAGTTCTTC CASSTPGTSGGPVYNEQFF
TRBJ2-7 - TRBD1 TRBV19 TGTGCCAGTAGTCTGCGGGACAGGCGAACCTACGAGCAGTACTTC CASSLRDRRTYEQYF
TRBJ1-1 - - TRBV29-1 TGCAGCGTTCCGGCGGAGGGGGAAGGTGAAGCTTTCTTT CSVPAEGEGEAFF
TRBJ2-5 - - TRBV12-3/TRBV12-4 TGTGCCAGCAGTCCACCCGAGGGTTCGGAGACCCAGTACTTC CASSPPEGSETQYF
TRBJ2-1 few TRBD1 TRBV11-3 TGTGCCAGCGCTGGACAGGGGTACAATGAGCAGTTCTTC CASAGQGYNEQFF
TRBJ2-7 many - TRBV7-2 TGTGCCAGCAGCTTAGTCCCGAGCTCCTACGAGCAGTACTTC CASSLVPSSYEQYF
TRBJ2-5 few TRBD1 TRBV12-3/TRBV12-4 TGTGCCAGCAGTCGTGACAGGGCAGAGACCCAGTACTTC CASSRDRAETQYF
TRBJ2-5 once - TRBV20-1 TGCAGTGCCACGAGTTCGGTAGGAGAGACCCAGTACTTC CSATSSVGETQYF
TRBJ1-2 - - TRBV4-2 TGTGCCAGCAGCTCCCACGGGGTCACCAACTATGGCTACACCTTC CASSSHGVTNYGYTF
TRBJ2-3 - - TRBV3-1 TGTGCCAGCAGCCAAGGGGTTTCCCCGGGCACAGATACGCAGTATTTT CASSQGVSPGTDTQYF
TRBJ1-1 few TRBD1 TRBV29-1 TGCAGCGTTTCTAACAGGGGGAGGACTGAAGCTTTCTTT CSVSNRGRTEAFF
TRBJ2-3 - - TRBV10-1 TGCGCCAGCAGTGAGTTGGAGACAACTAGCACAGATACGCAGTATTTT CASSELETTSTDTQYF
TRBJ2-5 few TRBD1 TRBV10-3 TGTGCCATCAGTGAAGGGACAGCGTTAGCTGAGACCCAGTACTTC CAISEGTALAETQYF
TRBJ2-3 - - TRBV7-8 TGTGCCAGCCGCTACTGGGCGAGCACAGATACGCAGTATTTT CASRYWASTDTQYF
TRBJ2-7 - TRBD2 TRBV6-1 TGTGCCAGCAGTCGGACTAGCGGGAGCCGAACGAGCTCCTACGAGCAGTACTTC CASSRTSGSRTSSYEQYF
TRBJ2-1 - TRBD1 TRBV6-5 TGTGCCAGCAGTTACCCACCCGGGACAGGGGCCTACAATGAGCAGTTCTTC CASSYPPGTGAYNEQFF
TRBJ2-7 once TRBD1 TRBV12-3/TRBV12-4 TGTGCCAGCAGCTCTCGGGACAGATGGTACTTC CASSSRDRWYF
TRBJ2-3 - TRBD2 TRBV5-1 TGCGCCAGCAGCTTGGGACTAGCGGGAATAGCAGCAGATACGCAGTATTTT CASSLGLAGIAADTQYF
TRBJ2-1 - - TRBV7-2 TGTGCCAGCAGCTCGGCCCTTGGCAATGAGCAGTTCTTC CASSSALGNEQFF
TRBJ2-7 few - TRBV10-3 TGTGCCATCGGGGGGGGCACCTCCTACGAGCAGTACTTC CAIGGGTSYEQYF
TRBJ2-7 - - TRBV30 TGTGCTCTCCAAGGGACCTACGAGCAGTACTTC CALQGTYEQYF
TRBJ2-1 few - TRBV6-5 TGTGCCAGCAGTTATTCCGGGGCCAGGGAGGTCGATGAGCAGTTCTTC CASSYSGAREVDEQFF
TRBJ2-7 - - TRBV21-1 TGTGCCAGCACGGGCCACCACTCCTACGAGCAGTACTTC CASTGHHSYEQYF
TRBJ2-7 few TRBD1 TRBV20-1 TGCAGTGCTAGGCTGTCCGGGACAGGGAACTACGAGCAGTACTTC CSARLSGTGNYEQYF
TRBJ2-5 - - TRBV9 TGTGCCAGCAGCGTAGCGTCCGGGGCAGGGGAAACTCAAGTGACCCAGTACTTC CASSVASGAGETQVTQYF
TRBJ2-1 few - TRBV15 TGTGCCACCGGACTAGACAGGGACGATGAGCAGTTCTTC CATGLDRDDEQFF
TRBJ1-1 - - TRBV20-1 TGCAGTGCTAGAGAAGGGAACCGTTTGGGAAACACTGAAGCTTTCTTT CSAREGNRLGNTEAFF
TRBJ2-1 - TRBD2 TRBV29-1 TGCAGCGCCCCACCAGCGGGAGGGCCCTCCTACAATGAGCAGTTCTTC CSAPPAGGPSYNEQFF
TRBJ2-7 few - TRBV12-3/TRBV12-4 TGTGCCAGCAGTTACCAGACTTACGAGCAGTACTTC CASSYQTYEQYF
TRBJ2-1 - - TRBV20-1 TGCAGTGCTAGGGGGCCCCTATACAATGAGCAGTTCTTC CSARGPLYNEQFF
TRBJ2-1 - TRBD1 TRBV7-9 TGTGCCAGCAGCCTGGGACAGGAATACTACAATGAGCAGTTCTTC CASSLGQEYYNEQFF
TRBJ1-1 - - TRBV3-1 TGTGCCAGCAGCCCCGGGACGGTATTAAACACTGAAGCTTTCTTT CASSPGTVLNTEAFF
TRBJ2-3 - - TRBV7-2 TGTGCCAGCAGCTTAGCCCCCCTCGATAGGACAGATACGCAGTATTTT CASSLAPLDRTDTQYF
TRBJ2-1 few TRBD1 TRBV14 TGTGCCAGCAGCCACCTTGGGGACAGTGAGCAGTTCTTC CASSHLGDSEQFF
TRBJ2-5 - TRBD1 TRBV10-1 TGCGCCAGCAGCGAAGAGGGGGGACAGGGGAAGCAGTACTTC CASSEEGGQGKQYF
TRBJ1-1 - - TRBV6-1 TGTGCCAGCCCAAACGGGGTCGTCACTGAAGCTTTCTTT CASPNGVVTEAFF
TRBJ2-7 - - TRBV7-9 TGTGCCAGCAGCCGACCGGACGGGCACGAGCAGTACTTC CASSRPDGHEQYF
TRBJ2-7 - TRBD1 TRBV2 TGTGCCAGCAGTGCGGACAGGGTCTCCTACGAGCAGTACTTC CASSADRVSYEQYF
TRBJ2-2 - - TRBV2 TGTGCCAGCAGTAATACACCGAACACCGGGGAGCTGTTTTTT CASSNTPNTGELFF
TRBJ2-4 - - TRBV20-1 TGCAGTGCCGCGGAGGGTAGGGCGAACATTCAGTACTTC CSAAEGRANIQYF
TRBJ2-1 - - TRBV18 TGTGCCAGCTCACAACCGGACAGTTACAATGAGCAGTTCTTC CASSQPDSYNEQFF
TRBJ2-7 - - TRBV4-2 TGTGCCAGCAGCCAAGGAAAGAGGCTACTGGGGCTACCTACCTACGAGCAGTACTTC CASSQGKRLLGLPTYEQYF
TRBJ2-3 - TRBD2 TRBV20-1 TGCAGTGCTATAGCAGCTAGCGGATCCACAGATACGCAGTATTTT CSAIAASGSTDTQYF
TRBJ1-2 - TRBD1 TRBV27 TGTGCCAGCAGGGAGACAGGGTTTATAGACTATGGCTGCACCTTC CASRETGFIDYGCTF
TRBJ2-3 - - TRBV4-2 TGTGCCAGCAGCCAAGAGGCCGGAGCAGCACACACAGATACGCAGTATTTT CASSQEAGAAHTDTQYF
TRBJ1-4 few - TRBV12-3/TRBV12-4 TGTGCCAGCAGGCCCGGACACTGGGACGAAAAACTGTTTTTT CASRPGHWDEKLFF
TRBJ1-4 - TRBD1 TRBV7-8 TGTGCCAGCAGCTTAAATTACAGGGGGCCGAACGAAAAACTGTTTTTT CASSLNYRGPNEKLFF
TRBJ1-1 - - TRBV7-9 TGTGCCAGCGGCTCGACAGTGAACACTGAAGCTTTCTTT CASGSTVNTEAFF
TRBJ2-7 - TRBD2 TRBV4-1 TGCGCCAGCAGGACAATTTCGGGCGGGGGCTCCTACGAGCAGTACTTC CASRTISGGGSYEQYF